The present entry profiles one TCR beta chain with its context. The antigen remains undetermined. Germline lookup yields CDR1 ENHRY and CDR2 SYGVKD. The length of the CDR3 is 12 residues. The V end was cut by 2 bases, the J end by 6 bases, with 4 bases between. Clones were read by immunoSEQ multiplex PCR, and TCRdb kept only the in-frame ones, dropping some. Among about 52,000 clones listed, about 91% were seen once. This specimen comes from a study of Tregs in tolerant kidney transplant recipients. Related graft donors supplied nonmyeloablative bone marrow transplants, and mixed chimerism was transient. Unstimulated Tregs (CD4+CD25+CD127-) and CD4+CD25- non-Tregs were sorted from PBMCs. Study-level points and caveats: Expanding Tregs on activated donor B cells appeared to best identify donor-specific TCRbeta clones. Biological reproducibility was not directly addressed in this study.

This chain joins TRBV10-3 and TRBJ2-2; unclear D gene. The sequencing used CD8+ T cells from blood (PBMCs), collected 24 months after the transplant. This TCR came from a human patient who received a combined kidney and bone marrow transplant. A share of the T cells may be of graft donor origin. The chain's CDR3 is CAISEESGELFF. The CDR3 nucleotides read TGTGCCATCAGTGAGGAGTCCGGGGAGCTGTTTTTT.